These 22 T cell receptor beta chains share one sample of origin, sequenced in a study of cytomegalovirus exposure and HLA in healthy donors. The PCR used 60 Vbeta and 13 Jbeta primers. The repertoire was sequenced with immunoSEQ multiplex PCR; TCRdb's copy has only in-frame clones and lacks some. The sample carries 130,000 to 150,000 clones, roughly 80% recorded once. Sequenced material: PBMCs. Every receptor here comes from a male donor in good health and CMV-seronegative.

The rearrangement uses TRBV5-5 and TRBJ2-7, with TRBD1 identical over 9 bases. V lost 4 bases and J lost 4; bases outside the gene matches: 6. CDR3 size: 14 residues. Looked up from germline, CDR1 is SGHKS and CDR2 is YYEKEE (reference sequence). The CDR3 is CASSARDRAYEQYF. The CDR3 DNA follows: TGTGCCAGCAGCGCCCGGGACAGGGCATACGAGCAGTACTTC. The complete variable domain, with remaining parts taken from reference TRBV5-5 and TRBJ2-7, reads DAGVTQSPTHLIKTRGQQVTLRCSPISGHKSVSWYQQVLGQGPQFIFQYYEKEERGRGNFPDRFSARQFPNYSSELNVNALLLGDSALYLCASSARDRAYEQYFGPGTRLTVT.

V is TRBV7-8 and J is TRBJ1-2; weak D call: TRBD1 (5 bases). Looked up from germline, CDR1 is SGHVS and CDR2 is FQNEAQ. V dropped 6 bases and J dropped 0 bases, with 17 bases sitting between them. The CDR3 length is 16 residues. The CDR3 region has the DNA TGTGCCAGCAGTTGGAACCGGGACTGGACTAACTATGGCTACACCTTC. Protein product: CASSWNRDWTNYGYTF. Supplemented by reference TRBV7-8 and TRBJ1-2, the full variable domain reads GAGVSQSPRYKVAKRGQDVALRCDPISGHVSLFWYQQALGQGPEFLTYFQNEAQLDKSGLPSDRFFAERPEGSVSTLKIQRTQQEDSAVYLCASSWNRDWTNYGYTFGSGTRLTVV.

The V and J genes are TRBV29-1 and TRBJ2-4; 7 bases are a match to TRBD1. Germline V gene lookup returns CDR1 SQVTM and CDR2 ANQGSEA. The CDR3 extends over 11 amino acids. Trimming at V came to 5 bases and at J to 9 bases, leaving 4 bases not matched to a gene. The CDR3 nucleotides read TGCAGCGTTAGACAGGGAATCATTCAGTACTTC. Amino acid sequence: CSVRQGIIQYF. The whole variable domain, remainder taken from reference TRBV29-1 and TRBJ2-4, is SAVISQKPSRDICQRGTSLTIQCQVDSQVTMMFWYRQQPGQSLTLIATANQGSEATYESGFVIDKFPISRPNLTFSTLTVSNMSPEDSSIYLCSVRQGIIQYFGAGTRLSVL.

The chain joins TRBV5-1 to TRBJ1-2; D is possibly TRBD1 (6 bases). The CDR3 extends over 15 amino acids. Trimming cost V 4 bases and J 8 bases, with 21 bases left between them. The germline gives CDR1 SGHRS, CDR2 YFSETQ. In nucleotides, the CDR3 is TGCGCCAGCAGCGATTCCACAGGGTTAAATCAGGGCTACACCTTC. Translation gives CASSDSTGLNQGYTF.

J is TRBJ2-2 and V is TRBV15; 8 positions match TRBD1. CDR3 size: 15 residues. V shed 1 base, J shed 6 bases, and the junction held 4 bases outside the gene matches. The germline V gene encodes CDR1 LNHNV and CDR2 YYDKDF (reference sequence). Here the CDR3 reads CATSRARGLSGELFF. CDR3 nucleotide sequence: TGTGCCACCAGCAGAGCCAGGGGGCTTTCCGGGGAGCTGTTTTTT.

This rearrangement joins TRBV5-5 to TRBJ1-2, with D uncertain. The CDR3 covers 12 residues. The V gene lost 4 bases and the J gene lost 6 bases, with 10 bases spanning the gap. Germline CDR1 is SGHKS and CDR2 is YYEKEE (reference sequence). CDR3 DNA: TGTGCCAGCAGCCCCCCCAGGAATGGCTACACCTTC. Residues: CASSPPRNGYTF. The variable domain in full, completed from reference TRBV5-5 and TRBJ1-2, reads DAGVTQSPTHLIKTRGQQVTLRCSPISGHKSVSWYQQVLGQGPQFIFQYYEKEERGRGNFPDRFSARQFPNYSSELNVNALLLGDSALYLCASSPPRNGYTFGSGTRLTVV.

The chain is built from TRBV4-3 and TRBJ2-5, with TRBD2 matching over 8 bases. CDR3 length: 15 residues. After removal of 4 bases from V and 0 bases from J, the junction contained 4 bases not matched to a gene. Germline V gene sequence: CDR1 LGHNA, CDR2 YSLEER. CDR3 amino acids: CASSRLTSDQETQYF. The CDR3 nucleotides read TGCGCCAGCAGCCGTCTGACTAGCGACCAAGAGACCCAGTACTTC.

V gene TRBV6-6 combines with J gene TRBJ1-2; D gene unclear. The CDR3 consists of 13 residues. V lost 6 bases to trimming and J lost 8 bases, with 16 bases between them. Looked up from germline, CDR1 is MNHNY and CDR2 is SVGAGI (reference sequence). The CDR3 spells CASSPRRDWGYTF. The CDR3 coding sequence is TGTGCCAGCAGCCCCCGGAGGGATTGGGGCTACACCTTC.

V usage is TRBV4-3 and J usage is TRBJ1-5; TRBD1 agrees at 8 bases. The CDR3 consists of 17 residues. The V gene end was trimmed by 4 bases and the J gene end by 6 bases; junction bases not matched to a gene: 14. From germline, CDR1 is LGHNA and CDR2 YSLEER. CDR3 protein: CASSPRAAGGMGQPQHF. The CDR3 DNA is TGCGCCAGCAGCCCTAGAGCAGCAGGGGGCATGGGTCAGCCCCAGCATTTT.

A few counts support this clone. CDR3 coding DNA: TGTGCCAGCAGCTTAGGCACTAGCGGGAAAGAGACCCAGTACTTC. Amino acids: CASSLGTSGKETQYF. The genes are TRBV7-2 and TRBJ2-5; 10 nucleotides agree with TRBD2. J was trimmed by 3 bases and V by 1 base; bases with no gene match: 2. The CDR3 is 15 residues long. Germline-derived CDR1 and CDR2 are SGHTA and FQGNSA.

This clone appeared once. The J gene is TRBJ1-1, the V gene TRBV7-9, with unresolved D. Germline CDR1 is SEHNR and CDR2 is FQNEAQ (reference sequence). The V end was cut by 4 bases, the J end by 1 base, with 7 bases between. The length of the CDR3 is 13 residues. The CDR3 DNA reads as TGTGCCAGCAGCTCCCCCGGGAACACTGAAGCTTTCTTT. This codes for CASSSPGNTEAFF.

This chain connects TRBV30 to TRBJ2-5; perhaps TRBD2 as D (5 bases). The CDR3 is 13 residues long. Germline V gene data show CDR1 as GTSNPN and CDR2 as SVGIG (reference sequence). With 2 bases removed from V and 2 bases from J, the gap between germline ends came to 9 bases. The CDR3 DNA reads TGTGCCTGGAGTAGGAGGATTCAAGAGACCCAGTACTTC. Protein product: CAWSRRIQETQYF.

This clone showed up just a few times. The rearrangement links TRBV5-1 to TRBJ2-1; D gene uncertain. CDR3 size: 13 residues. V lost 0 bases and J 6 bases, leaving 7 bases between the germline ends. CDR1 and CDR2 from the germline V gene are SGHRS and YFSETQ. The CDR3 reads CASSLGSGNEQFF. DNA for the CDR3: TGCGCCAGCAGCTTGGGATCGGGCAATGAGCAGTTCTTC.

This clone was observed once. The rearrangement links TRBV7-8 to TRBJ2-5, with D maybe TRBD1 (6 bases). Germline values: CDR1 SGHVS, CDR2 FQNEAQ. V shed 6 bases and J shed 0 bases, with 14 bases lying between them. The CDR3 has 15 amino acids. CDR3 loop: CASRLLTGYQETQYF. CDR3 nucleotides: TGTGCCAGCAGACTACTTACAGGGTACCAAGAGACCCAGTACTTC.

This clone has only a few counts. This chain links TRBV7-2 with TRBJ2-3; unclear D gene. Trimming pared 5 bases from V and 3 bases from J, leaving 12 bases between. CDR1 SGHTA and CDR2 FQGNSA come from the germline V gene. This CDR3 is 14 amino acids long. CDR3 in DNA: TGTGCCAGCAGCCTAATGGTCGGGACAGATACGCAGTATTTT. The encoded protein is CASSLMVGTDTQYF.

This clone was recorded only once. The V and J genes are TRBV4-2 and TRBJ2-7; D gene unclear. This CDR3 spans 15 amino acids. Between the trimmed V and J ends, which lost 3 bases and 5 bases, there was a span of 17 bases. Germline CDR1 is LGHNA and CDR2 is YNFKEQ. The CDR3 reads CASSQDGPGLDEQYF. The CDR3 DNA is TGTGCCAGCAGCCAGGATGGGCCAGGTCTCGACGAGCAGTACTTC.

Details on this clone: The sample contains more than one DNA sequence encoding this CDR3. This sequence joins TRBV7-9 and TRBJ1-2, with a weak D call TRBD1 (5 bases). The CDR3 loop spans 12 amino acids. CDR1 is SEHNR, CDR2 FQNEAQ, per germline (reference sequence). V lost 5 bases and J 7 bases, leaving 11 bases between the germline ends. CDR3 amino acids: CASSLGLGGYTF. For the CDR3, the DNA is TGTGCCAGCAGCCTGGGACTAGGTGGCTACACCTTC. The full variable domain, with the rest looked up from reference TRBV7-9 and TRBJ1-2, is DTGVSQNPRHKITKRGQNVTFRCDPISEHNRLYWYRQTLGQGPEFLTYFQNEAQLEKSRLLSDRFSAERPKGSFSTLEIQRTEQGDSAMYLCASSLGLGGYTFGSGTRLTVV.

The V and J genes are TRBV15 and TRBJ2-2; D possibly corresponds to TRBD2 (5 bases). V lost 0 bases and J 5 bases, leaving 7 bases between the germline ends. The CDR3 extends over 14 amino acids. Germline loops: CDR1 LNHNV, CDR2 YYDKDF (reference sequence). The CDR3 region has the DNA TGTGCCACCAGCAGAGATAGAGGGACCGGGGAGCTGTTTTTT. The encoded protein is CATSRDRGTGELFF.

The rearrangement uses TRBV5-5 and TRBJ1-5, with D possibly TRBD1 on 6 matching bases. V was trimmed by 3 bases and J by 4 bases, leaving 8 bases between them. The germline gives CDR1 SGHKS, CDR2 YYEKEE (reference sequence). CDR3 size: 13 residues. DNA for the CDR3: TGTGCCAGCAGCTACAGGGATAATCAGCCCCAGCATTTT. Protein: CASSYRDNQPQHF. The variable domain in full, with the rest retrieved from reference TRBV5-5 and TRBJ1-5, is DAGVTQSPTHLIKTRGQQVTLRCSPISGHKSVSWYQQVLGQGPQFIFQYYEKEERGRGNFPDRFSARQFPNYSSELNVNALLLGDSALYLCASSYRDNQPQHFGDGTRLSIL.

The V call is TRBV21-1, the J call TRBJ2-5; the table's D call TRBD2 went unverified against the DNA. TRBV21-1 is a pseudogene segment. CDR3 length: 17 amino acids. CDR3 DNA: TGTGCCAGCAGCATCCCTAGCGGGGGACCTCCCCAAGAGACCCAGTACTTC. It specifies CASSIPSGGPPQETQYF.

The chain recombines TRBV2 with TRBJ1-1, with 8 bases that match TRBD1. This CDR3 has 15 residues. V dropped 3 bases and J dropped 3; count of bases not matched to a gene: 6. The germline CDR1 and CDR2 sequences are SNHLY and FYNNEI. CDR3 in DNA: TGTGCCAGCAGTGATTTCTCCAGGGGGCACACTGAAGCTTTCTTT. The encoded protein is CASSDFSRGHTEAFF.

This rearrangement joins TRBV25-1 to TRBJ1-2; tentative D call: TRBD1 (5 bases). Looked up from germline, CDR1 is MGHDK and CDR2 is SYGVNS. Trimming removed 2 bases from V and 4 bases from J, with 8 bases in between. This CDR3 is 13 amino acids long. CDR3 coding DNA: TGTGCCAGCAGTGAAACGACAGTCTATGGCTACACCTTC. It yields the protein CASSETTVYGYTF.